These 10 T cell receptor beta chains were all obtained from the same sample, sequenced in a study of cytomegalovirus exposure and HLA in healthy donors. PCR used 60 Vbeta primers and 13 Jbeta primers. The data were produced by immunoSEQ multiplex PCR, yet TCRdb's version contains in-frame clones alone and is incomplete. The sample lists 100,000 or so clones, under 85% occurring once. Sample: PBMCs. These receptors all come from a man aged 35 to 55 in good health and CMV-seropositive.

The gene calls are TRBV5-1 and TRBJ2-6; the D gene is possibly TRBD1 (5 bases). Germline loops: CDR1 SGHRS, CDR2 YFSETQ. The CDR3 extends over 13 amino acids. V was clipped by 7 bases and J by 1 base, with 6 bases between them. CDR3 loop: CASSGSGANVLTF. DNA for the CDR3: TGCGCCAGCTCAGGGTCTGGGGCCAACGTCCTGACTTTC.

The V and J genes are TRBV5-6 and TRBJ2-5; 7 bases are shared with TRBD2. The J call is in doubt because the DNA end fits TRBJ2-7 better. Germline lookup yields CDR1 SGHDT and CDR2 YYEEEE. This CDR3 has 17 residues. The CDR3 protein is CASSYPGLTSSPYEQYF. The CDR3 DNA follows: TGTGCCAGCAGTTACCCCGGACTGACTAGCAGTCCCTACGAGCAGTACTTC.

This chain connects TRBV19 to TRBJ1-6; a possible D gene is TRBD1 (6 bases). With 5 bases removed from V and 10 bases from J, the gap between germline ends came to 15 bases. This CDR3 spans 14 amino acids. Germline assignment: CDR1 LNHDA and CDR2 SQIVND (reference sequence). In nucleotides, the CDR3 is TGTGCCAGTAGTCCTGGGACAATGGAATCACCCCTCCACTTT. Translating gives CASSPGTMESPLHF.

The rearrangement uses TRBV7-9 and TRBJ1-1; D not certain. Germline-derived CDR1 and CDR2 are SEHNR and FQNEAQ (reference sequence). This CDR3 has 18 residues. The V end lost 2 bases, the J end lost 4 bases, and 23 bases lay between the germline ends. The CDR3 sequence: CASSLRSYRRPSGTEAFF. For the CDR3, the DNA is TGTGCCAGCAGCTTAAGATCCTATCGCCGGCCCTCGGGCACTGAAGCTTTCTTT.

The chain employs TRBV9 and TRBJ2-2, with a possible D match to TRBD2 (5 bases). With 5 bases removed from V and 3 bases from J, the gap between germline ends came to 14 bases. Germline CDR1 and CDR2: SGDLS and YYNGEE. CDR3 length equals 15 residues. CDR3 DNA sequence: TGTGCCAGCAGACGAATGTTGCGGGACACCGGGGAGCTGTTTTTT. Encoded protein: CASRRMLRDTGELFF.

The CDR3 protein is CASSLAPGLAGDNEQFF. The CDR3, as DNA: TGCGCCAGCAGCTTGGCGCCGGGACTAGCGGGTGACAATGAGCAGTTCTTC. The chain combines TRBV5-1 with TRBJ2-1; 12 bases line up with TRBD2. Germline-derived CDR1 and CDR2 are SGHRS and YFSETQ. Unmatched junction bases numbered 6, after V lost 0 bases and J lost 5 bases. The CDR3 length is 17 residues.

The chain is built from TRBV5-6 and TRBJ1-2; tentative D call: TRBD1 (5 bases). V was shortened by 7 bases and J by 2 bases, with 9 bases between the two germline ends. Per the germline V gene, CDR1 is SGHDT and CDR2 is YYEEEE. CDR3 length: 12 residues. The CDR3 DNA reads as TGTGCCAGCGCCTGGGGCAACTATGGCTACACCTTC. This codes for CASAWGNYGYTF.

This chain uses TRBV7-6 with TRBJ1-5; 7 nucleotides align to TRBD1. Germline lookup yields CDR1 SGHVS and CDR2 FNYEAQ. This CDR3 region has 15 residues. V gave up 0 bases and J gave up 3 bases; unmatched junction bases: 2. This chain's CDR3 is CASSLATGDNQPQHF. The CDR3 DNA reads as TGTGCCAGCAGCTTAGCCACAGGGGACAATCAGCCCCAGCATTTT.

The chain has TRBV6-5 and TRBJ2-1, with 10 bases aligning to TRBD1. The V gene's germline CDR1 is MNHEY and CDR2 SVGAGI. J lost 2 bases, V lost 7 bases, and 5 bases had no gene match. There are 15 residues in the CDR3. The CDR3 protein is CASNTGTGAYNEQFF. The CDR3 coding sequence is TGTGCCAGCAACACCGGGACAGGGGCCTACAATGAGCAGTTCTTC.

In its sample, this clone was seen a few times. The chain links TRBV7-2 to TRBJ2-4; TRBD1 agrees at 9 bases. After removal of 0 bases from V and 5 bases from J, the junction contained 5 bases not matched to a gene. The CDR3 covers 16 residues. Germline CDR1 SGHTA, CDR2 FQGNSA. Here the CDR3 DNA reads TGTGCCAGCAGCTTAGCGACCGGGACAGGGCAAAACATTCAGTACTTC. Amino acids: CASSLATGTGQNIQYF.